Included here is one T cell receptor beta chain sequence, with context. Antigen specificity is unknown. Trimming took off 6 bases at V and 2 bases at J, with 5 bases between the two ends. The V gene's germline CDR1 is MDHEN and CDR2 SYDVKM. The CDR3 loop spans 12 amino acids. The use of a sample-barcoded 5' primer and a J-beta primer mix characterized a second PCR of roughly 7 to 12 cycles. Each cDNA was tagged by a template-switch adaptor containing 12 random nucleotides. One entry per CDR3 protein results from TCRdb running MiXCR on the 5' RACE reads. The sample gives about 1,400,000 distinct CDR3 sequences, around 55% of which show up once; roughly 7% is in the top ten. This entry comes from a study of blood T cells in healthy people across ages. Whole-study findings and limits: The unknown donor CMV status may have confounded expanded clonotype changes. Estimates of total diversity, which came from one million sequenced T cells, were considered to be underestimates.

The sequenced sample was blood. The chain links TRBV28 to TRBJ1-5, with unresolved D. This receptor was obtained from a man aged 18 to 29 in good health. The CDR3 DNA reads TGTGCCAGCAGAACTGGCAATCAGCCCCAGCATTTT. Translation: CASRTGNQPQHF.